The entry that follows covers one T cell receptor beta chain sequence. Its antigen is currently not known. Per-base quality was not reported, and no clone a single base away is much larger than it. The sample comes from a study of cytomegalovirus exposure and HLA in healthy donors (dated by TCRdb to 2016 to 2017). Regarding the complete study: In an earlier analysis of 587 of the donors, 276 Gb of sequence data and 117 million unique TCR beta sequences from roughly 200 million T cells were reported. An early release covering roughly 640 HLA-typed donors comprised 250 to 350 gigabases of sequencing data and around 80 million unique TCR sequences. The genetic ancestry cluster associated with self-reported Caucasian donors included 81% of the roughly 400 genotyped donors. The study aimed to test whether signatures of past pathogen exposure could be identified by cataloging public T cell receptors. The T cell repertoires of under 700 subjects were profiled by immunosequencing and related to cytomegalovirus serostatus. Along with the approximately 620-subject first cohort, a separate validation cohort of 120 different subjects was used. To predict cytomegalovirus infection status, the study combined high-throughput TCR immunosequencing, statistical association of individual TCRs with disease status, and machine learning. To study patterns of TCR occurrence, a later analysis re-analyzed previously published TCR beta repertoires from 600 to 750 donors and added high-resolution HLA genotyping. Rather than using new phenotypic data, the later analysis identified candidate immune exposures from TCR beta sequences and from how often those sequences occurred across donors. To decide whether each TCR beta V gene segment behaved as functional or pseudogenic, an earlier analysis of 587 of the donors relied on high-throughput TCR beta sequencing. Alongside the repertoire data, information on donor age, sex, ethnicity and CMV serostatus was compiled. Genome-wide SNP genotypes for about 65% of the roughly 670 donors were used in a later genetic analysis, which treated that subset as a discovery cohort. Every repertoire in the discovery cohort had been generated on one and the same sequencing platform. HLA typing covered class I and class II loci at four-digit resolution. Typing coverage varied by locus: about 629-630 donors for A, B, C, DRB1 and DQB1; more than 500 for DQA1; about 590 for DPA1; some 470 for DPB1. Roughly five DR-DQ haplotypes were treated as single units for association and clustering because of strong linkage in the cohort. Among about 400 genotyped donors of the cohort, an average of about 220,000 unique TCR beta nucleotide sequences was sequenced per donor, of which approximately 18% were non-productive. Overall study outcomes, separate from this receptor: Immune exposure information for the cohort was limited to CMV serostatus. The sequencing pipeline was judged likely to have produced a cluster of highly shared sequence variants as a technical artifact. In an earlier analysis of about 600 of the donors, most TCR beta V segments appeared in productive rearrangements about 87% or about 30% of the time, broadly matching IMGT annotations. Correlated functional status among segregating V segments might be attributable to linkage disequilibrium, but an unknown experimental factor could not be ruled out. Presence/absence analyses assumed roughly uniform sequencing depth across donors, an assumption that may not hold. In a later genetic analysis, a missense DCLRE1C variant was associated with V-gene and J-gene trimming of TCR beta chains, and the association was replicated in an independent cohort. A later genetic analysis reported fewer N-insertions in productive TCRs among donors in an Asian-associated ancestry cluster than the roughly 670-donor mean. Some IMGT-functional V segments, including TRBV6-2 and TRBV6-3, could not be told apart with the 87-base-pair reads, so those segments were excluded. Roughly 15 rarely observed V segments, including chromosome 9 orphons, were excluded from the earlier analysis of a few hundred of the donors because counts were too low. In a later analysis, most CMV-associated TCR beta chains were found to appear HLA-restricted, with HLA associations seemingly driven largely by CMV exposure. The classifier was reported to diagnose cytomegalovirus status with high specificity and sensitivity in both the original and validation cohorts. In vitro tests confirmed that a few of the cytomegalovirus-associated TCR beta chains recognize cytomegalovirus antigens. Most TCR sequences were observed very rarely across donors, whereas some public TCRs were present in many individuals. It was suggested by the authors that the approach could potentially be generalized to other disease states and immunological phenotypes. According to a later analysis, TCR association rates differed among HLA loci, with DRB1 alleles showing the most associated TCRs and HLA-C alleles showing the fewest. A further reported finding was that TCR beta sequences accurately predicted the HLA-A and HLA-B alleles for most subjects in the first cohort. A total of around 150 TCR beta chains were listed by the study as associated with cytomegalovirus. The cohort was sequenced for TCR beta chains only, and without alpha or paired-chain data the features that could be detected were limited. In a later analysis, HLA-associated TCR beta chains showed more clonal expansion and lower generation probabilities than non-associated chains that were equally common. HLA typing was unavailable for some donors at each locus, so association tests used only the typed subset. In a later analysis, 16,951 TCR beta sequences were associated with specific HLA alleles at a false discovery rate of 0.05. Assigning TCR associations to individual alleles was difficult when HLA alleles, especially DR and DQ, strongly co-occurred. Several of the top co-occurrence clusters appeared to be linked to parvovirus B19, influenza, CMV and Epstein-Barr virus, according to a later analysis.

Library preparation was by the immunoSEQ multiplex PCR assay. For the multiplex PCR, a mixture combining 60 forward primers for TCR Vbeta segments and 13 reverse primers for TCR Jbeta segments was used. The CDR3 region of rearranged TCR beta genes was amplified from genomic DNA by a multiplex PCR assay. The amplified TCR beta libraries were sequenced on the Illumina HiSeq System as 87-base-pair reads. On the authors' methods: A later analysis tallied roughly 76 million unique TCR beta chains across the 666 repertoires, and some 10 million of those chains were shared by two or more donors. Raw reads were error-corrected and collapsed into unique sequences with a nearest-neighbor algorithm that merged closely related sequences to remove PCR and sequencing errors. To assign V, D and J gene segments, CDR3 sequences were aligned to IMGT reference sequences. Each retained sequence needed at least a six-nucleotide match to both a V gene segment and a J gene segment. Rearrangements were called productive when the CDR3 lacked stop codons and stayed in frame with V and J; all others were non-productive. CDR3 was defined by IMGT convention, running from the second conserved V-encoded cysteine to the conserved J-encoded phenylalanine. The earlier analysis of about 590 of the donors excluded sequences that lacked an unambiguous match to a single V gene segment. An earlier analysis of approximately 590 of the donors called V segments functional above 56.7% productive rearrangements and segregating when the between-donor standard deviation exceeded 5%. To diagnose cytomegalovirus status from the catalog of TCR beta chain sequences, a statistical classification framework was built. In a later analysis, TCR nucleotide sequences were compared against IMGT/GENE-DB human TR gene sequences so that V and J genes could be assigned. In a later analysis, CDR3 sequences and most-parsimonious VDJ recombination scenarios were assigned using the TCRdist pipeline. In a later analysis, each TCR beta chain was defined by its CDR3 amino acid sequence together with its V-gene family, and reads without a unique V-gene family were excluded. To address suspected cross-contamination and a sequencing artifact, a later analysis removed around 590 highly shared, low-generation-probability nucleotide sequences. In a later analysis, a clonal expansion index for each public chain was calculated from normalized within-repertoire ranks of inferred template counts. In a later analysis, generation probabilities were computed using a VDJ recombination model fitted to out-of-frame rearrangements, and the results were checked against IGoR. In a later analysis, hypergeometric tests were used to score TCR-TCR, TCR-HLA and TCR-CMV co-occurrence, with a repertoire-size bias correction applied to TCR pairs. False discovery rates were estimated in a later analysis by permuting HLA or CMV assignments 20 times. A later analysis grouped co-occurring TCRs with DBSCAN, adding TCRdist sequence similarity when clustering within HLA-allele-positive subsets. Co-occurrence clustering excluded repertoires with fewer than 30,000 or more than 120,000 public chains, plus five with anomalous nucleotide sharing. TCRdb obtained this table from immuneACCESS and retained in-frame rearrangements with V and J assigned. These tables miss some clones; where compared with another copy, unresolved V genes account for less than half of the shortfall, and the remainder is unexplained. V, J and clone size are those of that table, while D and trimming were read from the DNA. Counted in this sample were some 140,000 clones; roughly 78% of them appeared once. The ten largest clones take up about 4.3% of the sample.

Sequences SEHNR (CDR1) and FQNEAQ (CDR2) are obtained from the germline V gene (reference sequence). V is reduced by 5 bases and J by 4 bases, leaving a spacing of 21 bases between them. From cysteine to phenylalanine, the CDR3 is 17 amino acids long. CDR3 DNA is the only sequence kept; it has 51 bases, read in frame from the first base. The cohort was made up of several hundred healthy bone marrow donors. All cohort members were sampled while nominally healthy, although unrecorded immune exposures were likely present. Of the approximately 620 cohort members, around 290 had a positive CMV serostatus and approximately 400 had a negative one, while no CMV serostatus was recorded for the donor. Each donor provided a peripheral blood sample, and peripheral blood mononuclear cells were used for TCR beta sequencing. Genomic DNA was extracted from the blood cell samples with the Qiagen DNeasy Blood Extraction Kit.

The sequenced sample consisted of PBMCs. The TCR originated in a man aged 25-40 years in good health. The chain uses TRBV7-9 and TRBJ1-3; TRBD1 is possibly the D segment (6 matching bases). DNA sequence: TGTGCCAGCAGCCTACGACAGGCCTCGCTCTCCGGAAACACCATATATTTT. Its protein reads: CASSLRQASLSGNTIYF.